These 32 T cell receptor beta chains originate from one sample sequenced in a study of cytomegalovirus exposure and HLA in healthy donors. PCR amplification relied on 60 Vbeta primers (plus 13 Jbeta primers). Measured with immunoSEQ multiplex PCR; TCRdb has only the in-frame clones, and not every one. This table has 80,000 to 100,000 clones, around 67% appearing once. Sequencing was performed on PBMCs. The receptor set was obtained from a man aged 45-65 years in good health and CMV-seronegative.

In this sample, this clone turned up a few times. The rearrangement joins TRBV7-9 to TRBJ2-7; 9 bases fit TRBD2. Trimming at V came to 3 bases and at J to 0 bases, leaving 3 bases not matched to a gene. The CDR3 extends over 15 amino acids. The germline V gene encodes CDR1 SEHNR and CDR2 FQNEAQ (reference sequence). CDR3 amino acids: CASSFISGSSYEQYF. For the CDR3, the DNA is TGTGCCAGCAGCTTTATTAGCGGGAGCTCCTACGAGCAGTACTTC.

Notes on this clone: One end of the junction does not line up with germline, which may come from a read error. The genes are TRBV7-2 and TRBJ2-1; 12 bases align to TRBD2. Per germline, CDR1 SGHTA and CDR2 FQGNSA. This CDR3 has 14 residues. The CDR3 reads CASSLAGGYNEQFF. The CDR3 nucleotides are TGTGCCAGCAGCCTAGCGGGGGGGTACAATGAGCAGTTCTTC.

The chain carries TRBV5-6 and TRBJ2-3; 8 nucleotides match TRBD1. Germline V gene sequence: CDR1 SGHDT, CDR2 YYEEEE. The V and J ends lost 1 base and 2 bases, in that order; junction bases with no gene match: 6. The length of the CDR3 is 16 residues. CDR3 sequence: CASSLRRDRYTDTQYF. In DNA, the CDR3 is TGTGCCAGCAGCTTGAGGCGGGACAGGTACACAGATACGCAGTATTTT.

This chain's CDR3 is CASSLGLAGSLEQYF. In nucleotides, the CDR3 is TGTGCCAGCAGCTTAGGACTAGCGGGTTCTCTCGAGCAGTACTTC. The genes are TRBV7-2 and TRBJ2-7; TRBD2 matches at 10 bases. The CDR3 is 15 residues long. The V gene end was trimmed by 1 base and the J gene end by 6 bases; junction bases not matched to a gene: 6. Germline CDR1 is SGHTA and CDR2 is FQGNSA.

This clone turned up a few times. The chain recombines TRBV14 with TRBJ1-3, with a weak D call TRBD1 (6 bases). The V end lost 6 bases, the J end lost 3 bases, and 12 bases lay between the germline ends. Germline V gene lookup returns CDR1 SGHDN and CDR2 FVKESK. The CDR3 runs to 14 residues. This CDR3 reads CASRPQGFGNTIYF. CDR3 DNA sequence: TGTGCCAGCAGACCACAGGGCTTTGGAAACACCATATATTTT.

This chain uses TRBV2 with TRBJ1-1, with D unclear. The CDR3 sequence is 14 residues long. The ends were cut back, 6 bases at V and 0 bases at J, with 11 bases in the middle. CDR1 is SNHLY and CDR2 is FYNNEI in the germline V gene. CDR3 bases: TGTGCCAGCAGCCTTGAGAGTATGAACACTGAAGCTTTCTTT. Protein sequence: CASSLESMNTEAFF.

The chain uses TRBV11-2 and TRBJ2-5; no definite D call. The V end lost 1 base, the J end lost 0 bases, and 9 bases lay between the germline ends. The CDR3 loop spans 15 amino acids. Germline-derived CDR1 and CDR2 are SGHAT and FQNNGV. The CDR3 is CASSLAPLYQETQYF. CDR3 bases: TGTGCCAGCAGCTTAGCCCCACTGTACCAAGAGACCCAGTACTTC.

The chain couples TRBV19 to TRBJ2-1; 7 positions match TRBD1. The CDR3 has 14 residues. Trimming at V came to 8 bases and at J to 0 bases, leaving 4 bases not matched to a gene. In germline, CDR1 is LNHDA, CDR2 SQIVND (reference sequence). The CDR3 loop reads CASVDRSSYNEQFF. The CDR3 nucleotides are TGTGCCAGTGTGGACAGGAGCTCCTACAATGAGCAGTTCTTC.

The gene calls are TRBV29-1 and TRBJ2-5, with D perhaps matching TRBD1 (6 bases). Germline values: CDR1 SQVTM, CDR2 ANQGSEA. Trimming took off 6 bases at V and 5 bases at J, with 13 bases between the two ends. This CDR3 has 12 amino acids. The CDR3 is CSVHLGGETQYF. Written as DNA, the CDR3 is TGCAGCGTCCACCTAGGGGGTGAGACCCAGTACTTC.

The chain is built from TRBV6-4 and TRBJ2-1; D remains unclear. Trimming stripped 4 bases from V and 0 bases from J, with 10 bases between. This CDR3 is 15 amino acids long. Germline V gene sequence: CDR1 MRHNA, CDR2 SNTAGT. CDR3 in amino acids: CASSGSSNSYNEQFF. The CDR3 nucleotides read TGTGCCAGCAGTGGCTCGTCCAACTCCTACAATGAGCAGTTCTTC.

The chain joins TRBV7-9 to TRBJ1-4; 8 nucleotides agree with TRBD1. Germline assignment: CDR1 SEHNR and CDR2 FQNEAQ (reference sequence). The CDR3 sequence is 15 residues long. After removal of 3 bases from V and 4 bases from J, the junction contained 4 bases not matched to a gene. CDR3 nucleotides: TGTGCCAGCAGCTTCATCGGACAGGGTAATGAAAAACTGTTTTTT. As protein: CASSFIGQGNEKLFF.

The CDR3 loop is CASSPQTPGTEAFF. For the CDR3, the DNA is TGTGCCAGCTCACCACAGACACCTGGGACTGAAGCTTTCTTT. This chain connects TRBV18 to TRBJ1-1; D is unresolved. Trimming stripped 1 base from V and 5 bases from J, with 11 bases between. CDR3 size: 14 residues. Germline-derived CDR1 and CDR2 are KGHSH and LQKENI.

The chain joins TRBV12-2 to TRBJ2-5; TRBD1, the D gene given by the table, was not confirmed from the DNA. TRBV12-2 is an annotated pseudogene. The CDR3 is made up of 15 amino acids. CDR3 sequence (DNA): TGTGCAAGTCGCTTAGCCCCGACAGGGAAGGAGACCCAGTACTTC. It is translated as CASRLAPTGKETQYF.

This clone has just one count. J is TRBJ2-5 and V is TRBV18; 9 bases map to TRBD1. Germline V gives CDR1 KGHSH, CDR2 LQKENI. J lost 5 bases, V lost 6 bases, and 1 base had no gene match. The CDR3 is 12 residues long. CDR3 DNA: TGTGCCAGCTCGGGACAGGGTGAGACCCAGTACTTC. Translated: CASSGQGETQYF.

The chain recombines TRBV19 with TRBJ2-4; 9 positions match TRBD1. V shed 6 bases, J shed 7 bases, and the junction held 13 bases outside the gene matches. From germline, CDR1 is LNHDA and CDR2 SQIVND (reference sequence). The CDR3 covers 16 residues. CDR3 protein: CASRSGTGTGRNIQYF. CDR3 nucleotides: TGTGCCAGTAGATCAGGGACAGGGACGGGGCGCAACATTCAGTACTTC.

V and J are TRBV6-4 and TRBJ1-6, with D maybe TRBD1 (6 bases). The CDR3 runs to 17 residues. Germline assignment: CDR1 MRHNA and CDR2 SNTAGT. With 8 bases removed from V and 8 bases from J, the gap between germline ends came to 25 bases. The CDR3 DNA is TGTGCCAGCCCTCAGGGGTCTTTCGGCCCTTTGGATTCACCCCTCCACTTT. Protein sequence: CASPQGSFGPLDSPLHF.

The chain links TRBV15 to TRBJ2-5; 9 bases are a match to TRBD2. The ends lost 8 bases at V and 1 base at J; junction bases unmatched: 11. The CDR3 is 16 residues long. CDR1 and CDR2 (germline): LNHNV, YYDKDF (reference sequence). CDR3 sequence: CATAGGTFASQETQYF. The CDR3 nucleotides are TGTGCCACCGCGGGAGGGACCTTCGCGTCCCAAGAGACCCAGTACTTC. Complete variable domain (other parts from reference TRBV15 and TRBJ2-5): DAMVIQNPRYQVTQFGKPVTLSCSQTLNHNVMYWYQQKSSQAPKLLFHYYDKDFNNEADTPDNFQSRRPNTSFCFLDIRSPGLGDTAMYLCATAGGTFASQETQYFGPGTRLLVL.

The rearrangement uses TRBV5-4 and TRBJ2-2; TRBD2 matches 8 bases. Germline CDR1 and CDR2: SGHNT and YYREEE (reference sequence). The CDR3 is 16 amino acids. With V trimmed by 4 bases and J by 2 bases, 7 bases remained unmatched. The CDR3 here is CASSEAGVGNTGELFF. CDR3 DNA: TGTGCCAGCAGCGAAGCGGGAGTCGGTAACACCGGGGAGCTGTTTTTT.

V gene TRBV5-1 combines with J gene TRBJ2-7; D perhaps matches TRBD2 (6 bases). Per germline, CDR1 SGHRS and CDR2 YFSETQ. V was clipped by 4 bases and J by 5 bases, with 13 bases between them. There are 13 residues in the CDR3. The CDR3 region is CASSHGGANEQYF. The CDR3 DNA reads TGCGCCAGCAGCCATGGAGGGGCAAACGAGCAGTACTTC. Using reference TRBV5-1 and TRBJ2-7 for the parts outside the CDR3, the full variable domain is KAGVTQTPRYLIKTRGQQVTLSCSPISGHRSVSWYQQTPGQGLQFLFEYFSETQRNKGNFPGRFSGRQFSNSRSEMNVSTLELGDSALYLCASSHGGANEQYFGPGTRLTVT.

This clone was counted a few times. The rearrangement uses TRBV13 and TRBJ1-6, with 7 bases fitting TRBD1. Germline assignment: CDR1 PRHDT and CDR2 FYEKMQ (reference sequence). V lost 4 bases to trimming and J lost 9 bases; unmatched junction nucleotides: 9. CDR3 size: 15 residues. The CDR3 nucleotides read TGTGCCAGCAGCTCCCGACAGGGAAAAGGTTCACCCCTCCACTTT. Translated, it gives CASSSRQGKGSPLHF.

The chain uses TRBV29-1 and TRBJ2-5; 7 bases are shared with TRBD1. Judging by the DNA end, TRBJ2-7 fits better; the J call may be wrong. CDR3 size: 14 residues. Germline-derived CDR1 and CDR2 are SQVTM and ANQGSEA. CDR3 region: CSVENRGNPYEQYF. The CDR3 coding sequence is TGCAGCGTTGAAAACAGGGGAAACCCCTACGAGCAGTACTTC.

The V gene is TRBV19, the J gene TRBJ2-2, with D uncertain. V lost 5 bases and J lost 1, with 2 bases in between. Germline V lookup: CDR1 LNHDA, CDR2 SQIVND (reference sequence). The CDR3 is 12 residues long. The CDR3 region is CASSRNTGELFF. For the CDR3, the DNA is TGTGCCAGTAGTCGGAACACCGGGGAGCTGTTTTTT.

The sample holds a few counts of this clone. The J gene is TRBJ2-7, the V gene TRBV4-1, with D perhaps TRBD1 (6 bases). CDR1 is MGHRA and CDR2 is YSYEKL in the germline V gene. V was shortened by 0 bases and J by 7 bases, with 10 bases between the two germline ends. The CDR3 sequence is 13 residues long. DNA of the CDR3: TGCGCCAGCAGCCAAGATTGGGGGCAGGAGCAGTACTTC. Protein: CASSQDWGQEQYF.

A few counts support this clone. The genes are TRBV10-2 and TRBJ1-2, with D possibly being TRBD1 (5 bases). Trimming removed 4 bases at V and 4 bases at J, with 13 bases between. CDR3 size: 14 residues. Germline lookup yields CDR1 WSHSY and CDR2 SAAADI. The CDR3 loop reads CASSGSREAYGYTF. Written as DNA, the CDR3 is TGCGCCAGCAGTGGATCCAGGGAGGCCTATGGCTACACCTTC.

This rearrangement joins TRBV5-4 to TRBJ2-7, with D maybe TRBD2 (5 bases). CDR3 length: 15 amino acids. V gave up 1 base and J gave up 5 bases, with 16 bases separating them. Germline-derived CDR1 and CDR2 are SGHNT and YYREEE (reference sequence). The CDR3 reads CASSLLGASGDEQYF. Written as DNA, the CDR3 is TGTGCCAGCAGCTTGTTGGGAGCCTCGGGCGACGAGCAGTACTTC.

This clone has a handful of counts. The chain links TRBV23-1 to TRBJ2-3; possibly TRBD1 for D (6 bases). TRBV23-1 is an ORF for which the function is uncertain. V was trimmed by 7 bases and J by 9 bases, leaving 23 bases between them. This CDR3 region has 15 residues. CDR3 nucleotides: TGCGCCAGCACCAGGGGCCTTTATCCCTGGTCGACGCAGTATTTT. Translating gives CASTRGLYPWSTQYF.

The gene calls are TRBV28 and TRBJ2-5, with D possibly matching TRBD1 (6 bases). The J call may be wrong; the DNA end is better matched by TRBJ2-7. Germline V gene lookup returns CDR1 MDHEN and CDR2 SYDVKM. This CDR3 spans 14 amino acids. As DNA, the CDR3 is TGTGCCAGCAGGGAAATTGGGACATTCTACGAGCAGTACTTC. This gives the protein CASREIGTFYEQYF.

CDR3 sequence: CASSFGGELYGYTF. The CDR3 DNA reads as TGTGCCAGCAGCTTCGGCGGGGAGTTATATGGCTACACCTTC. V is TRBV5-4 and J is TRBJ1-2; D uncertain. CDR1 and CDR2 from the germline V gene are SGHNT and YYREEE (reference sequence). V was clipped by 2 bases and J by 5 bases, with 13 bases between them. There are 14 residues in the CDR3.

The rearrangement uses TRBV28 and TRBJ2-6; 9 bases line up with TRBD2. Trimming at V came to 3 bases and at J to 0 bases, leaving 12 bases not matched to a gene. Germline V gene data show CDR1 as MDHEN and CDR2 as SYDVKM. CDR3 size: 20 residues. The CDR3 nucleotides read TGTGCCAGCAGTTTGGGCTGGCGGGGGGGGCATAACTCTGGGGCCAACGTCCTGACTTTC. Protein product: CASSLGWRGGHNSGANVLTF.

Note on this clone: Other DNA sequences in this specimen translate into the identical CDR3. V is TRBV28 and J is TRBJ1-2; 7 bases fit TRBD1. CDR1 MDHEN and CDR2 SYDVKM come from the germline V gene. V was clipped by 6 bases and J by 2 bases; unmatched bases: 3. The CDR3 is 13 amino acids. The CDR3 spells CASSSGQNYGYTF. CDR3 sequence (DNA): TGTGCCAGCAGCTCGGGACAGAACTATGGCTACACCTTC.

This chain joins TRBV2 and TRBJ2-3; possible D gene TRBD2, 6 bases. CDR1 and CDR2 (germline): SNHLY, FYNNEI. V lost 8 bases to trimming and J lost 0 bases, with 12 bases between them. This CDR3 is 14 amino acids long. Here the CDR3 DNA reads TGTGCCAGCGTAACCGGGAGAAGCACAGATACGCAGTATTTT. Translated: CASVTGRSTDTQYF.

This clone was seen a few times. The gene calls are TRBV19 and TRBJ1-4; tentative D call: TRBD1 (5 bases). This CDR3 comprises 14 residues. Per germline, CDR1 LNHDA and CDR2 SQIVND (reference sequence). The V end lost 6 bases, the J end lost 0 bases, and 8 bases lay between the germline ends. CDR3 residues: CASSGGATNEKLFF. The CDR3 DNA reads as TGTGCCAGTAGCGGGGGAGCAACTAATGAAAAACTGTTTTTT.